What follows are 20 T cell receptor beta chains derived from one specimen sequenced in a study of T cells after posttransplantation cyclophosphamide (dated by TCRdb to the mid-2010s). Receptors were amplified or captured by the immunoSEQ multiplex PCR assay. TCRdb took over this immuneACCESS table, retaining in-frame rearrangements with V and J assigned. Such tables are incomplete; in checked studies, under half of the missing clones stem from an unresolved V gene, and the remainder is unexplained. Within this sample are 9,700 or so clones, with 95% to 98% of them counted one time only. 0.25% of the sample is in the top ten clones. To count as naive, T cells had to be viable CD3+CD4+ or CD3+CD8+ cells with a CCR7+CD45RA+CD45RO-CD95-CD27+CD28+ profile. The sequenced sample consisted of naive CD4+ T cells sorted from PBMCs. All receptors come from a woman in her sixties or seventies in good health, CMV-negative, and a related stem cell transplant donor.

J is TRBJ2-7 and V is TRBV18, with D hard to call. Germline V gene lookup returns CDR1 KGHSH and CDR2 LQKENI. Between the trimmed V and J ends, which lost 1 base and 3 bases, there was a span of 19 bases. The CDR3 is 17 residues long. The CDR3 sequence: CASSPLPSAPRSYEQYF. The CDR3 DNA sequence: TGTGCCAGCTCACCACTACCTTCGGCCCCGAGGAGCTACGAGCAGTACTTC.

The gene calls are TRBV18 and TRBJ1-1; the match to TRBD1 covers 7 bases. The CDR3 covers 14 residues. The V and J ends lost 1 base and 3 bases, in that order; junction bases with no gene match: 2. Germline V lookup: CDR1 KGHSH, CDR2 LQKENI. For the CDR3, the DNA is TGTGCCAGCTCACCACTAGGGGGCGACACTGAAGCTTTCTTT. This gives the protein CASSPLGGDTEAFF.

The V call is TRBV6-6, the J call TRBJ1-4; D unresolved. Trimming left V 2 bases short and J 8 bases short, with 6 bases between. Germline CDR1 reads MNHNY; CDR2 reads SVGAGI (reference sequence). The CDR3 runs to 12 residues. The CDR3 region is CASSYNEEKLFF. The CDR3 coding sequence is TGTGCCAGCAGTTACAACGAGGAAAAACTGTTTTTT.

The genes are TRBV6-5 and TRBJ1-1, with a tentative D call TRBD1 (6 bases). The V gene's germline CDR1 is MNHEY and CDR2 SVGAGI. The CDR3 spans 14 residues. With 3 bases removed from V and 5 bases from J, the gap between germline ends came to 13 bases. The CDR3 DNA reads TGTGCCAGCAGTTATACGGGAGGGGGAACTGAAGCTTTCTTT. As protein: CASSYTGGGTEAFF.

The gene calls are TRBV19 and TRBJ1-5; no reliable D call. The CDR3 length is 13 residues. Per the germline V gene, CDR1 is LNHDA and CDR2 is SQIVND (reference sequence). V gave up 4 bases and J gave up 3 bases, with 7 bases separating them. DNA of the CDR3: TGTGCCAGTAGTACTAGAGACAATCAGCCCCAGCATTTT. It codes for CASSTRDNQPQHF.

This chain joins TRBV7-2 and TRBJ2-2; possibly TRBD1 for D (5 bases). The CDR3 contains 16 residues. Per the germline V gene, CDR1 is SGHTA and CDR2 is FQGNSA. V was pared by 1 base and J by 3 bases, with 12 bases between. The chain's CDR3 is CASSLVDTSYTGELFF. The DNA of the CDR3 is TGTGCCAGCAGCTTAGTGGACACCAGTTACACCGGGGAGCTGTTTTTT.

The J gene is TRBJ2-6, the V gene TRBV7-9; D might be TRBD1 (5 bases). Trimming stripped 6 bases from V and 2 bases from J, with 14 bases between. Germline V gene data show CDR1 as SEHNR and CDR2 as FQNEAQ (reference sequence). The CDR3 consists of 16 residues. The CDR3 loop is CASRRDRSPGANVLTF. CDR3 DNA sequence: TGTGCCAGCAGACGAGACAGAAGTCCTGGGGCCAACGTCCTGACTTTC.

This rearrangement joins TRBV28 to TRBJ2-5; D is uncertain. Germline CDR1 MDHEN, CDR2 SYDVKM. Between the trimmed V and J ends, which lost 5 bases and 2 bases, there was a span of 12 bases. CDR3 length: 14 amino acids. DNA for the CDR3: TGTGCCAGCAGTCCCCCTGATAGACAAGAGACCCAGTACTTC. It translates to CASSPPDRQETQYF.

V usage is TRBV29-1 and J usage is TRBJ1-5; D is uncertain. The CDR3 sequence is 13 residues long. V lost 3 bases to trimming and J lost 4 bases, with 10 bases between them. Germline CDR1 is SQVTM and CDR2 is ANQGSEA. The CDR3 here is CSVESGQNQPQHF. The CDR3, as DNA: TGCAGCGTTGAGAGTGGGCAGAATCAGCCCCAGCATTTT.

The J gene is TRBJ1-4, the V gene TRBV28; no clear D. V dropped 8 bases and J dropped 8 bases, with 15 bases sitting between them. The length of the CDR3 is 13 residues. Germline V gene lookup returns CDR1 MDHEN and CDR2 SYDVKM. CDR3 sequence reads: CASYGLPEEKLFF. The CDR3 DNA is TGTGCCAGCTACGGACTACCCGAGGAAAAACTGTTTTTT. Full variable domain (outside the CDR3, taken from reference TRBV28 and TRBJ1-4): DVKVTQSSRYLVKRTGEKVFLECVQDMDHENMFWYRQDPGLGLRLIYFSYDVKMKEKGDIPEGYSVSREKKERFSLILESASTNQTSMYLCASYGLPEEKLFFGSGTQLSVL.

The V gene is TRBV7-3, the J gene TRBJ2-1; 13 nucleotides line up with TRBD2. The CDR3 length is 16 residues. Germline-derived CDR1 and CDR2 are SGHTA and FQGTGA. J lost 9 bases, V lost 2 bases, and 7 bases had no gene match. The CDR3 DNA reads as TGTGCCAGCAGCTTAGGGACCGGGACTAGCGGGGCTGAGCAGTTCTTC. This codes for CASSLGTGTSGAEQFF.

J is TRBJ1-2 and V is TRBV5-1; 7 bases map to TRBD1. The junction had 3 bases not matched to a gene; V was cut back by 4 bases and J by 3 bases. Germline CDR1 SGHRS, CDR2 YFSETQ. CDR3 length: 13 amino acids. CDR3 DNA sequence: TGCGCCAGCAGCAGACAGGGAGACTATGGCTACACCTTC. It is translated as CASSRQGDYGYTF.

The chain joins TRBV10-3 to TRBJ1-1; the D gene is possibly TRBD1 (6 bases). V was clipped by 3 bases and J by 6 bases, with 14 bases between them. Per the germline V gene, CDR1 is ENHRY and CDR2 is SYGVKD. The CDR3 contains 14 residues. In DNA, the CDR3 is TGTGCCATCAGTGATGTACAGGGAAGGTCTGAAGCTTTCTTT. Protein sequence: CAISDVQGRSEAFF.

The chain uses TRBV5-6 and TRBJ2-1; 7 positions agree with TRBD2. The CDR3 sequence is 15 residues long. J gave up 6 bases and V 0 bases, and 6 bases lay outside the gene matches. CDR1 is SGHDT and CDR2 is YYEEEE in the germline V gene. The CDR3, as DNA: TGTGCCAGCAGCTTGGTGGGGACTAAGGGCAATGAGCAGTTCTTC. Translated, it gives CASSLVGTKGNEQFF.

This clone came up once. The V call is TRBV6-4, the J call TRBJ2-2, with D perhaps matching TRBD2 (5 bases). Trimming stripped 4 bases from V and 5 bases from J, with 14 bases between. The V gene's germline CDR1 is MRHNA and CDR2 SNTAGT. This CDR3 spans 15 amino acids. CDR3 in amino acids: CASSVSLALTGELFF. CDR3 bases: TGTGCCAGCAGTGTGTCGCTAGCTTTAACCGGGGAGCTGTTTTTT.

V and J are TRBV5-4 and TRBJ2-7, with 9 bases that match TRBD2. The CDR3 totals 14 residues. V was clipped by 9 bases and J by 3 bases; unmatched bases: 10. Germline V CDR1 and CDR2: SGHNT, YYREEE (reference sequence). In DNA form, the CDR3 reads TGTGCCACACAAAGAGCGGGAGGAGTCTACGAGCAGTACTTC. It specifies CATQRAGGVYEQYF.

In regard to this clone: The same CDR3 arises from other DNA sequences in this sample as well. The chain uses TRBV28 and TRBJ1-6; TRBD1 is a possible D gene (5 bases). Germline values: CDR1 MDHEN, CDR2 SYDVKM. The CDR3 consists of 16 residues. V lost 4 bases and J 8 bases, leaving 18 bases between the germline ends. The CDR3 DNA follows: TGTGCCAGCAGTTACCCTTGGGGCATCGTTGATTCACCCCTCCACTTT. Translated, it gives CASSYPWGIVDSPLHF.

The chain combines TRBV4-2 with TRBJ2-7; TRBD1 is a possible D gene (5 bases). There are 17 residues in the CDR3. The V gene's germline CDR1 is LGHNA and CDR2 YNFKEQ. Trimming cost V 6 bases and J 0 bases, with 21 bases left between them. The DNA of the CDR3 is TGTGCCAGCAGTCAGGCAATAGGGGCGGTTAGCTCCTACGAGCAGTACTTC. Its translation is CASSQAIGAVSSYEQYF.

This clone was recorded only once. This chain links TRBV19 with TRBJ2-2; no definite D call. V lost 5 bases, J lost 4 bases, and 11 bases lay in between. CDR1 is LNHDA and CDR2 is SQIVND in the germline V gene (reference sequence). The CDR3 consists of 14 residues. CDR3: CASSRAGSTGELFF. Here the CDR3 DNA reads TGTGCCAGTAGTCGTGCCGGGTCCACCGGGGAGCTGTTTTTT.

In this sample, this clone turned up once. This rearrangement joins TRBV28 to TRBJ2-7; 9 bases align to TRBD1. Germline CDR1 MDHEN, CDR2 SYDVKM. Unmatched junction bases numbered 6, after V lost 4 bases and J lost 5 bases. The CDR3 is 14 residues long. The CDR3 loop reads CASSSSGTGHEQYF. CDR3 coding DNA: TGTGCCAGCAGTTCGTCCGGGACAGGGCACGAGCAGTACTTC. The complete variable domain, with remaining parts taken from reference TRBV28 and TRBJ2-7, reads DVKVTQSSRYLVKRTGEKVFLECVQDMDHENMFWYRQDPGLGLRLIYFSYDVKMKEKGDIPEGYSVSREKKERFSLILESASTNQTSMYLCASSSSGTGHEQYFGPGTRLTVT.